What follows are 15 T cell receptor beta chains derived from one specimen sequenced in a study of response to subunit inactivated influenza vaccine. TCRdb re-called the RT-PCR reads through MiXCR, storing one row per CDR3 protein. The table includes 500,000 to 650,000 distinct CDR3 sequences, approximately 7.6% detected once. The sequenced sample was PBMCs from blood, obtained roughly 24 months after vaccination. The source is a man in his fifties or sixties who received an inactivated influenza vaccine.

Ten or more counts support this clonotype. This chain's CDR3 is CATLNTGELFF. CDR3 in DNA: TGTGCCACCTTGAACACCGGGGAGCTGTTTTTT. V is TRBV27 and J is TRBJ2-2; D call uncertain. This CDR3 has 11 amino acids. V gave up 10 bases and J gave up 1 base, with 4 bases separating them. From germline, CDR1 is MNHEY and CDR2 SMNVEV (reference sequence).

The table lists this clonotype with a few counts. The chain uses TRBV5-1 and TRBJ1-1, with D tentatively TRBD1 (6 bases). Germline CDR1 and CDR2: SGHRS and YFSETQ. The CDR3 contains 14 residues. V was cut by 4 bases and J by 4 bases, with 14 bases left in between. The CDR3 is CASSTGQSLTEAFF. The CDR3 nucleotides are TGCGCCAGCAGCACCGGACAGTCCCTCACTGAAGCTTTCTTT.

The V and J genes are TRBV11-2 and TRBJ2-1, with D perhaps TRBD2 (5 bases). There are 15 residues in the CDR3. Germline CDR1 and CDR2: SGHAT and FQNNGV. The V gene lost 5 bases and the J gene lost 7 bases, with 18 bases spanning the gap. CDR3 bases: TGTGCCAGCAGCCCCGGTTCGGAGGTGAGGAATGAGCAGTTCTTC. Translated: CASSPGSEVRNEQFF. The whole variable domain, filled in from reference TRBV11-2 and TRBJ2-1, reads EAGVAQSPRYKIIEKRQSVAFWCNPISGHATLYWYQQILGQGPKLLIQFQNNGVVDDSQLPKDRFSAERLKGVDSTLKIQPAKLEDSAVYLCASSPGSEVRNEQFFGPGTRLTVL.

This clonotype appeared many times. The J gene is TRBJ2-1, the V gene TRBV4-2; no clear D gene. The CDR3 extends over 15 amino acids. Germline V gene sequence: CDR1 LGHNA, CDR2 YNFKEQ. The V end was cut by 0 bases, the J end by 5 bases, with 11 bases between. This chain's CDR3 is CASSQDTKRNNEQFF. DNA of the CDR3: TGTGCCAGCAGCCAAGATACGAAGAGGAACAATGAGCAGTTCTTC.

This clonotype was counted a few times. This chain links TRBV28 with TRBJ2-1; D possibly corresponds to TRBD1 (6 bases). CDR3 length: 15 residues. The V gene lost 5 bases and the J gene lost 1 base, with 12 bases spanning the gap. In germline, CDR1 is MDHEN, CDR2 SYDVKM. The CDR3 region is CASSRHRVSYNEQFF. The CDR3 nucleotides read TGTGCCAGCAGTCGTCACAGGGTGTCCTACAATGAGCAGTTCTTC.

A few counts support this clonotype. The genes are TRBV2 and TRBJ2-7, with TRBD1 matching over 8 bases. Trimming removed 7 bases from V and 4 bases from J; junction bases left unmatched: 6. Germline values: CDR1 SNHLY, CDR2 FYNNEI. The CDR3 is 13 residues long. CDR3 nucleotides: TGTGCCAGCACCCCCAGGGGGCTTTACGAGCAGTACTTC. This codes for CASTPRGLYEQYF.

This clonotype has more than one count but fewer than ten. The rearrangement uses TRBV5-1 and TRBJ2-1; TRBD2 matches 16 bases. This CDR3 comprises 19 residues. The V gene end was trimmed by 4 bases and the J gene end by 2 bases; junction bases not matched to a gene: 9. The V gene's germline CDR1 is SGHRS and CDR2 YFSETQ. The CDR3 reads CASSRPGTSGRATYNEQFF. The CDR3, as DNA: TGCGCCAGCAGCCGGCCCGGGACTAGCGGGAGGGCCACCTACAATGAGCAGTTCTTC.

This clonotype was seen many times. The CDR3 nucleotides read TGTGCCTCAAGGGCCCAAATGGAGGGTGAAGCTTTCTTT. It yields the protein CASRAQMEGEAFF. This sequence joins TRBV6-2 or TRBV6-3 and TRBJ1-1; D not certain. This CDR3 has 13 residues. Germline CDR1 is MNHEY and CDR2 is SVGEGT. Deletions cut 11 bases from V and 7 bases from J, with 20 bases between.

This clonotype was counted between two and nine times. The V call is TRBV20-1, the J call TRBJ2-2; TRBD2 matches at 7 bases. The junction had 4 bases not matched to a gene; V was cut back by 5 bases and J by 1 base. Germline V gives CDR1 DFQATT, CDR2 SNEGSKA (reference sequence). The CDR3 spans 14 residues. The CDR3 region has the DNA TGCAGTGCTTACCCGGGGGGGAACACCGGGGAGCTGTTTTTT. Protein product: CSAYPGGNTGELFF.

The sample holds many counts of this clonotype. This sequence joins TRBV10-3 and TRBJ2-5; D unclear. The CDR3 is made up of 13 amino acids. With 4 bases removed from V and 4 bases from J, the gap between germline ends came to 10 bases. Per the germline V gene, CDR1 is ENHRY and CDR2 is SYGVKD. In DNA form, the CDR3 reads TGTGCCATCAGTGCCGCGGTCGGAGAGACCCAGTACTTC. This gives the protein CAISAAVGETQYF.

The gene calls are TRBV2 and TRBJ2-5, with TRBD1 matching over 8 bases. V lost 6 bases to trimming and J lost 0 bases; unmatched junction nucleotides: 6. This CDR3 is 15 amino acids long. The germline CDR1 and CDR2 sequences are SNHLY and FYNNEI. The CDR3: CASSPGQGDQETQYF. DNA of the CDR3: TGTGCCAGCAGCCCCGGACAGGGAGACCAAGAGACCCAGTACTTC.

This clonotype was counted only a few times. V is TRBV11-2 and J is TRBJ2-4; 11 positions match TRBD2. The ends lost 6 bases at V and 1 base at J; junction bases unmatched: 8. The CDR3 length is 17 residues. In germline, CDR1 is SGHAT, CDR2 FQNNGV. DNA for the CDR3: TGTGCCAGCAGTCCTGGACTAGCGGGCAACGCCAAAAACATTCAGTACTTC. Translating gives CASSPGLAGNAKNIQYF.

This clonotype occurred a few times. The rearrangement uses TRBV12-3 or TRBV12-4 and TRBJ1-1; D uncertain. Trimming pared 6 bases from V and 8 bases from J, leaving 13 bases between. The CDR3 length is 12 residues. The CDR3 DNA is TGTGCCAGCAGAGAGGGTCCTGCGGAAGCTTTCTTT. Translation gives CASREGPAEAFF.

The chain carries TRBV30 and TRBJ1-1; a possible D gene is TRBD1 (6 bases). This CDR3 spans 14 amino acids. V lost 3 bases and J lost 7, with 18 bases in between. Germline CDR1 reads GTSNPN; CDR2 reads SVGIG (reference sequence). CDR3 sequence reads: CAWRGSQGPFEAFF. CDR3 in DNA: TGTGCCTGGAGAGGGAGTCAGGGGCCGTTTGAAGCTTTCTTT.

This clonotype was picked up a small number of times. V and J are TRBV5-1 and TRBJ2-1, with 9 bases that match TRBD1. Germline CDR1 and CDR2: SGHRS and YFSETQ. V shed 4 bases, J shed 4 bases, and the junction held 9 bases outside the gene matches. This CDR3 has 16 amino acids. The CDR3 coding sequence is TGCGCCAGCAGCCGGGGCGGGACAGGGACTTACAATGAGCAGTTCTTC. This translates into CASSRGGTGTYNEQFF.